The 17 T cell receptor beta chains given below trace back to one sample, sequenced in a study of shared clonotypes between healthy human individuals. It was CD45RO-negative cells, positively selected for CCR7, that made up naive CD8 cells, with terminally differentiated effector memory CD45RA+ cells excluded. The protocol was immunoSEQ multiplex PCR, while the TCRdb copy is restricted to in-frame clones and leaves out a portion. The table shows hundreds of thousands of clones, with roughly 95% occurring only once. The sample was naive CD8+ T cells sorted from blood. The source is a woman in her twenties or thirties in good health.

V and J are TRBV19 and TRBJ2-7; the D call may be TRBD1 or TRBD2 (5 bases each). The V gene lost 8 bases and the J gene lost 3 bases, with 26 bases spanning the gap. Germline V CDR1 and CDR2: LNHDA, SQIVND (reference sequence). The CDR3 contains 17 residues. CDR3 loop: CASAVESNGGDRYEQYF. The CDR3 coding sequence is TGTGCCAGTGCTGTGGAATCTAATGGGGGTGACCGCTACGAGCAGTACTTC.

This clone appeared a few times. The chain carries TRBV30 and TRBJ1-1; D gene unclear. The CDR3 is 10 residues long. V dropped 3 bases and J dropped 5 bases, with 4 bases sitting between them. Germline lookup yields CDR1 GTSNPN and CDR2 SVGIG (reference sequence). The CDR3 DNA is TGTGCCTGGAGCCAGACTGAAGCTTTCTTT. Its protein is CAWSQTEAFF.

The V and J genes are TRBV27 and TRBJ1-2, with 9 bases lining up with TRBD1. The V gene's germline CDR1 is MNHEY and CDR2 SMNVEV (reference sequence). The CDR3 runs 16 residues. J lost 7 bases, V lost 5 bases, and 14 bases had no gene match. CDR3 in DNA: TGTGCCAGCAGTCCGAACCCCGACAGGGGGATAGGTGGCTACACCTTC. Residues: CASSPNPDRGIGGYTF.

This clone has just one count. The chain couples TRBV28 to TRBJ2-3; a possible D gene is TRBD2 (5 bases). The CDR3 runs 16 residues. Trimming left V 2 bases short and J 5 bases short, with 17 bases between. Germline loops: CDR1 MDHEN, CDR2 SYDVKM. The CDR3 loop is CASSLIGNQAVDTQYF. In nucleotides, the CDR3 is TGTGCCAGCAGTTTAATCGGGAACCAGGCCGTAGATACGCAGTATTTT.

This chain joins TRBV5-1 and TRBJ2-7, with 11 bases that match TRBD1. From germline, CDR1 is SGHRS and CDR2 YFSETQ. With 0 bases clipped from V and 3 bases from J, the junction kept 5 bases outside the gene matches. The CDR3 sequence is 16 residues long. CDR3 sequence: CASSLARTGGGYEQYF. The CDR3 nucleotides read TGCGCCAGCAGCTTGGCCCGGACAGGGGGCGGCTACGAGCAGTACTTC.

This sequence joins TRBV21-1 and TRBJ1-2; no DNA check was done on the table's D call, TRBD1. TRBV21-1 is tagged as a pseudogene. The CDR3 covers 14 residues. The CDR3 protein is CASRTGGRPYGYTF. In DNA, the CDR3 is TGTGCCAGCAGAACAGGGGGGAGGCCCTATGGCTACACCTTC.

This chain connects TRBV5-5 to TRBJ2-4; TRBD2 is a possible D gene (6 bases). This CDR3 is built from 13 residues. Trimming took 0 bases from V and 14 from J, leaving 15 bases between them. Per germline, CDR1 SGHKS and CDR2 YYEKEE (reference sequence). CDR3 nucleotides: TGTGCCAGCAGCTTGGAAGTAGCGGCATTGAAGTACTTC. Translated, it gives CASSLEVAALKYF.

The chain joins TRBV27 to TRBJ2-7; 9 bases are a match to TRBD1. The V segment lost 4 bases and the J segment 6 bases; nucleotides outside the gene matches: 10. The CDR3 is 15 residues long. CDR1 and CDR2 from the germline V gene are MNHEY and SMNVEV (reference sequence). The CDR3 DNA is TGTGCCAGCAGTTCGATCGGGACAGGGCAGGGCGAGCAGTACTTC. Translating gives CASSSIGTGQGEQYF.

This chain uses TRBV27 with TRBJ1-1; D may be TRBD1 (5 bases). Trimming removed 3 bases at V and 5 bases at J, with 13 bases between. From germline, CDR1 is MNHEY and CDR2 SMNVEV (reference sequence). The CDR3 extends over 14 amino acids. CDR3 in DNA: TGTGCCAGCAGTTTGGCAGGGAGGGAGACTGAAGCTTTCTTT. The encoded protein is CASSLAGRETEAFF.

The chain joins TRBV4-1 to TRBJ2-7; 10 bases match TRBD2. The germline gives CDR1 MGHRA, CDR2 YSYEKL. The CDR3 has 15 amino acids. Germline trimming cut 4 bases from V and 6 bases from J; bases unmatched to any gene: 9. DNA for the CDR3: TGCGCCAGCAGCCGAAAAGCGGGAGGGCCCGGCGAGCAGTACTTC. This gives the protein CASSRKAGGPGEQYF.

The chain carries TRBV7-8 and TRBJ2-6; D unclear. CDR1 and CDR2 from the germline V gene are SGHVS and FQNEAQ. The length of the CDR3 is 16 residues. V was clipped by 1 base and J by 3 bases, with 10 bases between them. CDR3: CASSLVDRYGANVLTF. In DNA, the CDR3 is TGTGCCAGCAGCTTAGTGGATCGATATGGGGCCAACGTCCTGACTTTC.

J is TRBJ2-7 and V is TRBV5-8; 10 nucleotides line up with TRBD2. Losses at the gene ends were 0 bases for V and 4 bases for J; bases not matched to a gene: 7. This CDR3 spans 16 amino acids. Germline assignment: CDR1 SGHTS and CDR2 YDEGEE. CDR3 bases: TGTGCCAGCAGCTTGGACGCTAGCGGGAGCAGTTACGAGCAGTACTTC. Protein: CASSLDASGSSYEQYF.

The chain couples TRBV30 to TRBJ1-5; D might be TRBD1 (5 bases). The CDR3 totals 14 residues. The V gene lost 4 bases and the J gene lost 1 base, with 11 bases spanning the gap. Per the germline V gene, CDR1 is GTSNPN and CDR2 is SVGIG (reference sequence). This CDR3 reads CAWNGGSSNQPQHF. In DNA, the CDR3 is TGTGCCTGGAACGGGGGGAGCAGCAATCAGCCCCAGCATTTT.

This chain links TRBV7-8 with TRBJ1-2, with unresolved D. Germline V gene lookup returns CDR1 SGHVS and CDR2 FQNEAQ. With 7 bases removed from V and 8 bases from J, the gap between germline ends came to 14 bases. The CDR3 length is 12 residues. CDR3 residues: CASIPPDRGYTF. CDR3 sequence (DNA): TGTGCCAGCATCCCACCCGACCGGGGCTACACCTTC.

The genes are TRBV4-1 and TRBJ2-5, with 7 bases aligning to TRBD2. This CDR3 has 19 residues. CDR1 and CDR2 (germline): MGHRA, YSYEKL. Trimming cost V 1 base and J 5 bases; bases outside gene matches: 19. The CDR3 region is CASSQVSLRKRDLQETQYF. CDR3 nucleotides: TGCGCCAGCAGCCAAGTAAGCCTGAGAAAGCGGGACCTCCAGGAGACCCAGTACTTC.

The rearrangement joins TRBV7-2 to TRBJ2-7; D may correspond to TRBD1 or TRBD2 (6 bases each). Germline V gene data show CDR1 as SGHTA and CDR2 as FQGNSA. The CDR3 runs 15 residues. V was cut by 5 bases and J by 4 bases, with 18 bases left in between. The CDR3 DNA follows: TGTGCCAGCAGCCAAAGGGGGGCACGGTCTTACGAGCAGTACTTC. This translates into CASSQRGARSYEQYF.

This chain uses TRBV9 with TRBJ2-7; D remains ambiguous. The CDR3 totals 14 residues. V was clipped by 0 bases and J by 2 bases, with 9 bases between them. Germline CDR1 is SGDLS and CDR2 is YYNGEE. The CDR3 loop reads CASSVATDTYEQYF. The CDR3 DNA reads TGTGCCAGCAGCGTAGCCACAGACACCTACGAGCAGTACTTC.